The present TCR beta chain was sequenced within a study of blood T cell repertoires in COVID-19. For the study at large: Whether acute or convalescent, the COVID-19 samples came from the United States, Italy and Spain. PBMCs, B-cell-depleted T cells, or T cells provided the cDNA or gDNA that made up the material.

In the original analysis: Amplification of reference gene primers was used by the study to estimate nucleated cell counts. Sequencing was performed with immunoSEQ multiplex PCR; in TCRdb, only in-frame clones are kept and a portion is missing. V, J and clone size are those of that table, while D and trimming were read from the DNA. The sample holds about 40,000 clones; 65% to 80% are singletons and the top ten take about 27%. CDR1 is KGHSH, CDR2 LQKENI, per germline. J gave up 5 bases and V 4 bases, and 8 bases lay outside the gene matches. The CDR3 extends over 16 amino acids. The chain recombines TRBV18 with TRBJ1-5; 10 bases map to TRBD1. Sequencing input: peripheral blood. The TCR was taken from a man at least 80 years old with acute or convalescent COVID-19. The CDR3 DNA reads TGTGCCAGCTCACGCTATGACAGGGGGCGCGATCAGCCCCAGCATTTT. Translating it yields CASSRYDRGRDQPQHF.